Each of the 12 T cell receptor beta chains below was sequenced from the same sample in a study of blood T cell repertoires in COVID-19. The repertoire was sequenced with immunoSEQ multiplex PCR; TCRdb's copy has only in-frame clones and lacks some. This table has about 35,000 clones, around 87% appearing once. The sequenced material came from peripheral blood. The receptors originated from an elderly man with active COVID-19.

The genes are TRBV11-3 and TRBJ2-7; D remains unclear. The germline V gene encodes CDR1 SGHNT and CDR2 YENEEA. The V end lost 5 bases, the J end lost 8 bases, and 16 bases lay between the germline ends. The CDR3 length is 13 residues. The CDR3 nucleotides are TGTGCCAGCAGCCCAGGCCGTGGGTCAAAGCAGTACTTC. As protein: CASSPGRGSKQYF.

This rearrangement joins TRBV18 to TRBJ2-7, with 8 bases matching TRBD2. Germline-derived CDR1 and CDR2 are KGHSH and LQKENI. The CDR3 length is 17 residues. Trimming at V came to 2 bases and at J to 0 bases, leaving 9 bases not matched to a gene. The CDR3 reads CASSPVNSGKSSYEQYF. The CDR3 DNA reads TGTGCCAGCTCACCAGTAAATAGCGGGAAGAGCTCCTACGAGCAGTACTTC.

The rearrangement links TRBV28 to TRBJ1-4; 9 positions agree with TRBD1. CDR1 is MDHEN, CDR2 SYDVKM, per germline. After removal of 6 bases from V and 6 bases from J, the junction contained 8 bases not matched to a gene. CDR3 length: 15 residues. CDR3 in amino acids: CASSLGGQGHEKLFF. The CDR3 DNA sequence: TGTGCCAGCAGCCTAGGGGGACAGGGTCATGAAAAACTGTTTTTT.

The chain's CDR3 is CASSAGTNTGELFF. The CDR3 DNA reads TGTGCCAGTAGTGCAGGCACGAACACCGGGGAGCTGTTTTTT. The genes are TRBV19 and TRBJ2-2, with D unresolved. V was shortened by 5 bases and J by 0 bases, with 7 bases between the two germline ends. Looked up from germline, CDR1 is LNHDA and CDR2 is SQIVND (reference sequence). The CDR3 totals 14 residues.

This chain uses TRBV18 with TRBJ2-2; D not resolved. CDR1 and CDR2 from the germline V gene are KGHSH and LQKENI. CDR3 length: 14 amino acids. V dropped 0 bases and J dropped 7 bases, with 9 bases sitting between them. CDR3 coding DNA: TGTGCCAGCTCACCACCGATGGTAGTCGGGGAGCTGTTTTTT. It yields the protein CASSPPMVVGELFF.

The CDR3 DNA sequence: TGTGCCAGCAGCTTAGCCGGGGGGAATGCTTTCTTT. Protein sequence: CASSLAGGNAFF. The gene calls are TRBV7-2 and TRBJ1-1, with D possibly matching TRBD1 (5 bases). The CDR3 is 12 residues long. Germline loops: CDR1 SGHTA, CDR2 FQGNSA. V shed 0 bases and J shed 11 bases, with 10 bases lying between them.

The chain couples TRBV11-2 to TRBJ1-2; the D gene is possibly TRBD1 (6 bases). The germline V and J ends were trimmed by 0 bases and 0 bases, with 14 bases remaining between them. The germline V gene encodes CDR1 SGHAT and CDR2 FQNNGV. The CDR3 consists of 17 residues. CDR3 sequence: CASSLDPQDSANYGYTF. The CDR3 DNA follows: TGTGCCAGCAGCTTAGATCCCCAGGACAGCGCTAACTATGGCTACACCTTC.

The genes are TRBV24-1 and TRBJ2-5, with 11 bases identical to TRBD1. Unmatched junction bases numbered 8, after V lost 4 bases and J lost 5 bases. The CDR3 runs to 16 residues. Per germline, CDR1 KGHDR and CDR2 SFDVKD. The CDR3 sequence: CATSDWTGGVFETQYF. Written as DNA, the CDR3 is TGTGCCACCAGTGACTGGACAGGGGGCGTGTTCGAGACCCAGTACTTC.

The chain is built from TRBV5-4 and TRBJ2-3, with 8 bases identical to TRBD2. This CDR3 comprises 15 residues. Trimming removed 2 bases from V and 2 bases from J; junction bases left unmatched: 4. CDR1 SGHNT and CDR2 YYREEE come from the germline V gene (reference sequence). The CDR3 loop is CASSFLLAATDTQYF. The CDR3 DNA sequence: TGTGCCAGCAGCTTTTTACTAGCGGCCACAGATACGCAGTATTTT. The whole variable domain, filled in from reference TRBV5-4 and TRBJ2-3, reads ETGVTQSPTHLIKTRGQQVTLRCSSQSGHNTVSWYQQALGQGPQFIFQYYREEENGRGNFPPRFSGLQFPNYSSELNVNALELDDSALYLCASSFLLAATDTQYFGPGTRLTVL.

CDR3 in DNA: TGTGCCATCAGGGGACAGGGTGAGGAGCAGTACTTC. Protein: CAIRGQGEEQYF. V and J are TRBV10-3 and TRBJ2-7; 9 nucleotides line up with TRBD1. CDR1 and CDR2 (germline): ENHRY, SYGVKD. This CDR3 comprises 12 residues. J lost 7 bases, V lost 6 bases, and 4 bases had no gene match.

The V and J genes are TRBV9 and TRBJ1-4, with TRBD1 matching 11 bases. In germline, CDR1 is SGDLS, CDR2 YYNGEE. CDR3 length equals 15 residues. V was pared by 4 bases and J by 8 bases, with 7 bases of the junction left unmatched. As DNA, the CDR3 is TGTGCCAGCAGCACGGGACAGGGGGTCGGGGAAAAACTGTTTTTT. Encoded protein: CASSTGQGVGEKLFF.

This clone was seen just once. This chain uses TRBV19 with TRBJ1-5, with D perhaps matching TRBD1 (6 bases). This CDR3 is 15 amino acids long. The V gene lost 3 bases and the J gene lost 3 bases, with 12 bases spanning the gap. Germline loops: CDR1 LNHDA, CDR2 SQIVND (reference sequence). The chain's CDR3 is CASSIPDSNNQPQHF. CDR3 sequence (DNA): TGTGCCAGTAGTATTCCGGACAGCAACAATCAGCCCCAGCATTTT.